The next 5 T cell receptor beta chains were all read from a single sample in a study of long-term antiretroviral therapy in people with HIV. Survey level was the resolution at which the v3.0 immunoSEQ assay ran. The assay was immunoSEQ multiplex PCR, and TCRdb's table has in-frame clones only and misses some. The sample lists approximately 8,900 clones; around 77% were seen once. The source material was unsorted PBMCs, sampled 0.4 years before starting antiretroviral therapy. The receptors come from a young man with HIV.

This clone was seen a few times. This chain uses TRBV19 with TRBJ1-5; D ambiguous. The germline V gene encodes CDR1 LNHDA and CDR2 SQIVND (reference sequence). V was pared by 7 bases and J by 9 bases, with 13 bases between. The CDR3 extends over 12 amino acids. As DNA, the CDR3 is TGTGCCAGTAATCTGGGCTTGCGGCCCCAGCATTTT. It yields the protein CASNLGLRPQHF.

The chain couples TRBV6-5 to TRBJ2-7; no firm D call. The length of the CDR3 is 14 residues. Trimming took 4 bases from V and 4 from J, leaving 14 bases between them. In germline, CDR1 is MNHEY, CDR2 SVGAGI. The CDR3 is CASSLTRISYEQYF. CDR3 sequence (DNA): TGTGCCAGCAGTTTGACAAGAATCTCGTACGAGCAGTACTTC.

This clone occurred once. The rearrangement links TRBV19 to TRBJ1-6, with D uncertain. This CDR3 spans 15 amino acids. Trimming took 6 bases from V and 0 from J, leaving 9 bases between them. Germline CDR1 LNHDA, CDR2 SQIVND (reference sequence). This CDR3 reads CASRTASSYNSPLHF. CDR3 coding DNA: TGTGCCAGTAGGACGGCTAGCTCCTATAATTCACCCCTCCACTTT.

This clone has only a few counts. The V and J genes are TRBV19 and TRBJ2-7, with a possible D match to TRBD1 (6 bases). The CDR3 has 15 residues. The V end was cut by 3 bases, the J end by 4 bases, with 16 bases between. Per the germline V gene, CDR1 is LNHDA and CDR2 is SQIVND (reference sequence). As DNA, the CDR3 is TGTGCCAGTAGTATGTTCGGACAGAACTCTTACGAGCAGTACTTC. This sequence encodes CASSMFGQNSYEQYF. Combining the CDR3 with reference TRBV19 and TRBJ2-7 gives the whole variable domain DGGITQSPKYLFRKEGQNVTLSCEQNLNHDAMYWYRQDPGQGLRLIYYSQIVNDFQKGDIAEGYSVSREKKESFPLTVTSAQKNPTAFYLCASSMFGQNSYEQYFGPGTRLTVT.

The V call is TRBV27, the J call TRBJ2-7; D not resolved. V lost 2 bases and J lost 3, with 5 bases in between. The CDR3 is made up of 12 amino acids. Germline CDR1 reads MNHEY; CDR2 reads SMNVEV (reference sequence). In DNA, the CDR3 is TGTGCCAGCAGTTTACCGGGCTACGAGCAGTACTTC. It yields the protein CASSLPGYEQYF.